Shown below are 5 T cell receptor beta chains from a single sample sequenced in a study of T cells in Graves' hyperthyroidism and ophthalmopathy. Amplification of TCR beta CDR3 regions was performed using RNA transcripts as template. HTBI primers were used for first-round RT-PCR of the TCR CDR3. TCRdb reanalysed the multiplex PCR reads using MiXCR and keeps one entry per CDR3 protein. The data hold around 600,000 distinct CDR3 sequences, with 12% to 15% observed a single time. Input material: blood. The receptors shown here come from a woman under 30 with Graves' ophthalmopathy.

This clonotype was seen once. This clone may be a read error of a much larger clone one base away. The chain carries TRBV20-1 and TRBJ2-2; D perhaps matches TRBD1 (6 bases). V lost 4 bases and J lost 6, with 18 bases in between. This CDR3 is built from 15 residues. Per germline, CDR1 DFQATT and CDR2 SNEGSKA (reference sequence). The DNA for the CDR3 is TGCAGTGCTACAGGGGACAACCCAAACGCCGGGGAGCTGTTTTTT. It encodes CSATGDNPNAGELFF.

This clonotype showed up many times. The chain joins TRBV28 to TRBJ2-3; TRBD1 matches 9 bases. The CDR3 loop spans 14 amino acids. V lost 4 bases to trimming and J lost 4 bases; unmatched junction nucleotides: 3. Per germline, CDR1 MDHEN and CDR2 SYDVKM. Here the CDR3 DNA reads TGTGCCAGCAGTTCGGGACAGGGACCAGATACGCAGTATTTT. Translation gives CASSSGQGPDTQYF.

The V gene is TRBV6-6, the J gene TRBJ2-7; tentatively, D is TRBD1 (6 bases). Germline CDR1 reads MNHNY; CDR2 reads SVGAGI (reference sequence). The CDR3 extends over 16 amino acids. Trimming stripped 0 bases from V and 5 bases from J, with 17 bases between. CDR3 amino acids: CASSYSRGLYRDEQYF. The DNA of the CDR3 is TGTGCCAGCAGTTACTCGAGAGGTCTCTACAGGGACGAGCAGTACTTC.

CDR3 sequence (DNA): TGTGCCATCAGGGTCAACACCGGGGAGCTGTTTTTT. It specifies CAIRVNTGELFF. The J gene is TRBJ2-2, the V gene TRBV10-3; D is undetermined. V gave up 6 bases and J gave up 2 bases, with 4 bases separating them. This CDR3 region has 12 residues. Germline V gives CDR1 ENHRY, CDR2 SYGVKD.

This clonotype was counted at least ten times. The CDR3 region has the DNA TGTGCCAGCAGCCTGGGGGGGATCGGGCCCTACGAGCAGTACTTC. The encoded protein is CASSLGGIGPYEQYF. The chain couples TRBV3-1 to TRBJ2-7; 7 nucleotides agree with TRBD2. This CDR3 region has 15 residues. The V gene end was trimmed by 4 bases and the J gene end by 2 bases; junction bases not matched to a gene: 8. Germline CDR1 LGHDT, CDR2 YNNKEL (reference sequence).